This passage covers 29 T cell receptor beta chains from one sample sequenced in a study of beta chain features in type 1 diabetes. The study, taken as a whole, reports: All four CD4+ subsets from Type 1 diabetes patients carried moderately but significantly shorter TCRB CDR3s.

These receptors' antigens are unknown. cDNA synthesis used the whole RNA isolate, giving expressed TCRB sequences. The assay was immunoSEQ multiplex PCR, and TCRdb's table has in-frame clones only and misses some. The sample lists hundreds of thousands of clones; around an eighth were seen once. Sequenced input: naive CD4+ T cells from blood. All receptors derive from a man aged 18 to 35 with type 1 diabetes.

This clone has just a few counts. The V gene is TRBV9, the J gene TRBJ1-5; D unclear. The V end was cut by 0 bases, the J end by 2 bases, with 6 bases between. Germline assignment: CDR1 SGDLS and CDR2 YYNGEE. The CDR3 totals 14 residues. CDR3 DNA: TGTGCCAGCAGCGTAGGAGAGGGCAATCAGCCCCAGCATTTT. This codes for CASSVGEGNQPQHF. Full variable domain (rest looked up from reference TRBV9 and TRBJ1-5): DSGVTQTPKHLITATGQRVTLRCSPRSGDLSVYWYQQSLDQGLQFLIQYYNGEERAKGNILERFSAQQFPDLHSELNLSSLELGDSALYFCASSVGEGNQPQHFGDGTRLSIL.

This clone turned up a few times. V is TRBV28 and J is TRBJ2-3, with 7 bases matching TRBD2. Germline V CDR1 and CDR2: MDHEN, SYDVKM. V trimming: 8 bases; J trimming: 4 bases; junction bases outside the gene matches: 12. The CDR3 spans 15 residues. CDR3 protein: CASPPPTGGSDTQYF. CDR3 DNA sequence: TGTGCCAGCCCACCGCCGACGGGGGGTTCAGATACGCAGTATTTT.

This chain links TRBV29-1 with TRBJ2-3; TRBD2 matches at 12 bases. CDR1 and CDR2 from the germline V gene are SQVTM and ANQGSEA. V trimming: 7 bases; J trimming: 3 bases; junction bases outside the gene matches: 5. The CDR3 totals 14 residues. The DNA for the CDR3 is TGCAGCGCTGCGACTAGCGGGAGAACAGATACGCAGTATTTT. As protein: CSAATSGRTDTQYF.

The sample holds a few counts of this clone. V gene TRBV4-3 combines with J gene TRBJ2-3, with D tentatively TRBD2 (6 bases). The CDR3 consists of 17 residues. The germline CDR1 and CDR2 sequences are LGHNA and YSLEER. V was clipped by 2 bases and J by 1 base, with 16 bases between them. CDR3 nucleotide sequence: TGCGCCAGCAGCCAACCCTCGATTGGCGGGGGCACAGATACGCAGTATTTT. This translates into CASSQPSIGGGTDTQYF.

The gene calls are TRBV6-5 and TRBJ2-2; unclear D gene. The CDR3 runs to 15 residues. The germline gives CDR1 MNHEY, CDR2 SVGAGI. V was trimmed by 2 bases and J by 1 base, leaving 8 bases between them. CDR3 DNA sequence: TGTGCCAGCAGTTACGTGGCAGGGAACACCGGGGAGCTGTTTTTT. Its translation: CASSYVAGNTGELFF.

This clone was seen a handful of times. Within the sample, other DNA sequences also encode this same CDR3. This rearrangement joins TRBV30 to TRBJ1-5, with 7 bases fitting TRBD1. Germline V gene sequence: CDR1 GTSNPN, CDR2 SVGIG (reference sequence). The CDR3 covers 13 residues. V shed 1 base, J shed 5 bases, and the junction held 2 bases outside the gene matches. CDR3 bases: TGTGCCTGGAGTGGACAGGGCGATCAGCCCCAGCATTTT. It translates to CAWSGQGDQPQHF.

Only a few counts were recorded for this clone. V gene TRBV29-1 combines with J gene TRBJ2-3; possible D gene TRBD1, 6 bases. Germline V gene data show CDR1 as SQVTM and CDR2 as ANQGSEA. The CDR3 has 14 amino acids. Trimming took off 3 bases at V and 4 bases at J, with 14 bases between the two ends. CDR3 coding DNA: TGCAGCGTTGACTCTACAGGGTGGGCAGATACGCAGTATTTT. This encodes CSVDSTGWADTQYF.

This rearrangement joins TRBV29-1 to TRBJ2-7; D gene unclear. There are 13 residues in the CDR3. V was clipped by 3 bases and J by 2 bases, with 11 bases between them. Germline CDR1 and CDR2: SQVTM and ANQGSEA. CDR3 sequence: CSVEGRFTYEQYF. Written as DNA, the CDR3 is TGCAGCGTTGAGGGCAGGTTTACCTACGAGCAGTACTTC.

This clone has more than one count but fewer than ten. The J gene is TRBJ2-5, the V gene TRBV6-5; a possible D gene is TRBD1 (6 bases). CDR1 is MNHEY, CDR2 SVGAGI, per germline. Trimming took off 4 bases at V and 7 bases at J, with 22 bases between the two ends. The CDR3 loop spans 16 amino acids. As DNA, the CDR3 is TGTGCCAGCAGTTTACACTGGACAGAAGCCTCAGTGACCCAGTACTTC. Its protein is CASSLHWTEASVTQYF.

This clone occurred a few times. This chain joins TRBV6-5 and TRBJ2-7; D call uncertain. Germline V gene sequence: CDR1 MNHEY, CDR2 SVGAGI. Trimming took off 6 bases at V and 3 bases at J, with 12 bases between the two ends. This CDR3 has 13 amino acids. CDR3 bases: TGTGCCAGCAGCAGCAGACACCTCTACGAGCAGTACTTC. Translated, it gives CASSSRHLYEQYF.

This clone was observed a few times. The genes are TRBV2 and TRBJ1-2; 7 positions agree with TRBD1. Germline CDR1 reads SNHLY; CDR2 reads FYNNEI. The CDR3 length is 17 residues. V lost 7 bases and J lost 3; bases outside the gene matches: 17. CDR3 protein: CASNQLVGTAFYYGYTF. The CDR3 bases are TGTGCCAGCAATCAACTAGTCGGGACAGCCTTTTACTATGGCTACACCTTC. The whole variable domain, remainder taken from reference TRBV2 and TRBJ1-2, is EPEVTQTPSHQVTQMGQEVILRCVPISNHLYFYWYRQILGQKVEFLVSFYNNEISEKSEIFDDQFSVERPDGSNFTLKIRSTKLEDSAMYFCASNQLVGTAFYYGYTFGSGTRLTVV.

This clone turned up a few times. The chain carries TRBV19 and TRBJ2-5; 13 nucleotides agree with TRBD2. The germline V gene encodes CDR1 LNHDA and CDR2 SQIVND (reference sequence). V lost 4 bases and J lost 1; bases outside the gene matches: 9. This CDR3 contains 18 residues. The chain's CDR3 is CASSNPGLAGWTQETQYF. The CDR3, as DNA: TGTGCCAGTAGTAATCCGGGACTAGCGGGATGGACCCAAGAGACCCAGTACTTC.

The CDR3 loop is CASSVATGAGEQYF. In nucleotides, the CDR3 is TGTGCCAGCAGCGTAGCTACTGGGGCAGGCGAGCAGTACTTC. The genes are TRBV9 and TRBJ2-7; tentatively, D is TRBD1 (5 bases). This CDR3 comprises 14 residues. Germline CDR1 is SGDLS and CDR2 is YYNGEE. Trimming removed 0 bases at V and 6 bases at J, with 13 bases between.

Details on this clone: Other DNA sequences within the sample encode an identical CDR3. This sequence joins TRBV7-2 and TRBJ2-7; D possibly corresponds to TRBD1 (6 bases). The V gene lost 5 bases and the J gene lost 0 bases, with 11 bases spanning the gap. The CDR3 runs to 14 residues. CDR1 and CDR2 (germline): SGHTA, FQGNSA. In DNA form, the CDR3 reads TGTGCCAGCAGCCCCCAGGGGAGCTCCTACGAGCAGTACTTC. This encodes CASSPQGSSYEQYF.

This clone was found a few times. Written as DNA, the CDR3 is TGTGCCAGCAGCCCTTTGAGCTCCTACAATGAGCAGTTCTTC. Its protein is CASSPLSSYNEQFF. The rearrangement links TRBV7-9 to TRBJ2-1; no clear D gene. The V gene lost 5 bases and the J gene lost 0 bases, with 8 bases spanning the gap. CDR1 is SEHNR and CDR2 is FQNEAQ in the germline V gene (reference sequence). CDR3 length: 14 amino acids.

The chain links TRBV18 to TRBJ2-7; TRBD1 agrees at 7 bases. Unmatched junction bases numbered 1, after V lost 2 bases and J lost 3 bases. This CDR3 region has 13 residues. CDR1 and CDR2 from the germline V gene are KGHSH and LQKENI. CDR3 DNA sequence: TGTGCCAGCTCACCAAACAGGGGCTACGAGCAGTACTTC. The encoded protein is CASSPNRGYEQYF.

V is TRBV18 and J is TRBJ2-5; D ambiguous. The CDR3 runs 14 residues. The V and J ends lost 2 bases and 2 bases respectively, with 9 bases between them. The germline gives CDR1 KGHSH, CDR2 LQKENI. The chain's CDR3 is CASSPSQAQETQYF. The CDR3 region has the DNA TGTGCCAGCTCACCATCGCAAGCACAAGAGACCCAGTACTTC.

This chain uses TRBV5-4 with TRBJ1-4; D is uncertain. Trimming left V 2 bases short and J 3 bases short, with 5 bases between. This CDR3 contains 13 residues. Germline V lookup: CDR1 SGHNT, CDR2 YYREEE (reference sequence). The CDR3 region is CASSFRPNEKLFF. The CDR3 bases are TGTGCCAGCAGCTTCAGGCCTAATGAAAAACTGTTTTTT. Variable domain in full (rest from reference TRBV5-4 and TRBJ1-4): ETGVTQSPTHLIKTRGQQVTLRCSSQSGHNTVSWYQQALGQGPQFIFQYYREEENGRGNFPPRFSGLQFPNYSSELNVNALELDDSALYLCASSFRPNEKLFFGSGTQLSVL.

This clone was observed a few times. The V gene is TRBV5-1, the J gene TRBJ1-1, with TRBD1 matching over 7 bases. Trimming removed 2 bases from V and 3 bases from J; junction bases left unmatched: 7. The germline gives CDR1 SGHRS, CDR2 YFSETQ. The CDR3 is 15 amino acids. CDR3 DNA sequence: TGCGCCAGCAGCTTTACAGGGGCGCTTCACACTGAAGCTTTCTTT. This translates into CASSFTGALHTEAFF.

The chain couples TRBV2 to TRBJ2-7; D uncertain. V was trimmed by 3 bases and J by 0 bases, leaving 9 bases between them. This CDR3 is 14 amino acids long. Looked up from germline, CDR1 is SNHLY and CDR2 is FYNNEI. DNA for the CDR3: TGTGCCAGCAGTGATATAGCCGTCTCCTACGAGCAGTACTTC. Protein sequence: CASSDIAVSYEQYF.

In its sample, this clone was seen a few times. The chain combines TRBV20-1 with TRBJ1-1; TRBD1 might be the D (5 bases). The V gene lost 5 bases and the J gene lost 8 bases, with 12 bases spanning the gap. CDR1 DFQATT and CDR2 SNEGSKA come from the germline V gene (reference sequence). This CDR3 region has 11 residues. The CDR3 is CSARGWGEAFF. The CDR3 DNA sequence: TGCAGTGCTCGGGGCTGGGGAGAAGCTTTCTTT.

This clone was counted only a few times. The chain couples TRBV20-1 to TRBJ1-5; D is unclear. Germline CDR1 is DFQATT and CDR2 is SNEGSKA (reference sequence). CDR3 length: 11 amino acids. Trimming pared 5 bases from V and 9 bases from J, leaving 11 bases between. The CDR3 DNA reads TGCAGTGCTCCCGCCCTCGGGCCCCAGCATTTT. Translated, it gives CSAPALGPQHF.

This clone was seen a few times. The rearrangement uses TRBV5-1 and TRBJ2-2; a possible D gene is TRBD1 (5 bases). The CDR3 consists of 18 residues. Germline V gene lookup returns CDR1 SGHRS and CDR2 YFSETQ. V was cut by 4 bases and J by 0 bases, with 19 bases left in between. The DNA for the CDR3 is TGCGCCAGCAGCCTCCCCAACCAGACGACAGCGAACACCGGGGAGCTGTTTTTT. As protein: CASSLPNQTTANTGELFF.

CDR3 amino acids: CAWSYTSGQETQYF. Written as DNA, the CDR3 is TGTGCCTGGAGTTACACTAGCGGCCAAGAGACCCAGTACTTC. V and J are TRBV30 and TRBJ2-5; TRBD2 matches 8 bases. CDR1 and CDR2 (germline): GTSNPN, SVGIG (reference sequence). CDR3 length: 14 residues. The junction had 3 bases not matched to a gene; V was cut back by 2 bases and J by 1 base.

In this sample, this clone turned up a few times. The rearrangement links TRBV7-9 to TRBJ1-1; D is undetermined. This CDR3 has 14 amino acids. V gave up 1 base and J gave up 0 bases, with 6 bases separating them. From germline, CDR1 is SEHNR and CDR2 FQNEAQ (reference sequence). This CDR3 is CASSLGAVNTEAFF. CDR3 DNA sequence: TGTGCCAGCAGCTTAGGTGCAGTGAACACTGAAGCTTTCTTT.

The rearrangement uses TRBV30 and TRBJ2-1; D is possibly TRBD1 or TRBD2 (5 bases each). Per germline, CDR1 GTSNPN and CDR2 SVGIG (reference sequence). The V end was cut by 5 bases, the J end by 4 bases, with 9 bases between. This CDR3 is 12 amino acids long. The CDR3 DNA is TGTGCCTGGGAGGGACCTTACAATGAGCAGTTCTTC. The encoded protein is CAWEGPYNEQFF.

There are a few counts of this clone. This sequence joins TRBV15 and TRBJ2-2, with 8 bases aligning to TRBD1. Germline V gives CDR1 LNHNV, CDR2 YYDKDF (reference sequence). The CDR3 runs to 15 residues. The trim removed 3 bases at V and 7 bases at J, leaving 7 bases unmatched. The CDR3 sequence: CATSRSGTGGGELFF. CDR3 in DNA: TGTGCCACCAGCAGGTCCGGGACAGGAGGCGGGGAGCTGTTTTTT.

This clone turned up a few times. The J gene is TRBJ2-1, the V gene TRBV7-9, with unresolved D. The germline V and J ends were trimmed by 4 bases and 5 bases, with 9 bases remaining between them. Germline-derived CDR1 and CDR2 are SEHNR and FQNEAQ (reference sequence). CDR3 length: 13 amino acids. The CDR3: CASSSTSDNEQFF. Written as DNA, the CDR3 is TGTGCCAGCAGCTCGACCTCGGACAATGAGCAGTTCTTC.

The table lists this clone with a few counts. The rearrangement links TRBV23-1 to TRBJ2-4, with 7 positions matching TRBD2. TRBV23-1 counts as an open reading frame of uncertain function. The CDR3 has 16 residues. Trimming took 4 bases from V and 1 from J; bases not matched to a gene: 7. The CDR3 loop is CASSRLGGVAKNIQYF. The CDR3 DNA is TGCGCCAGCAGTCGGCTGGGGGGGGTTGCCAAAAACATTCAGTACTTC.